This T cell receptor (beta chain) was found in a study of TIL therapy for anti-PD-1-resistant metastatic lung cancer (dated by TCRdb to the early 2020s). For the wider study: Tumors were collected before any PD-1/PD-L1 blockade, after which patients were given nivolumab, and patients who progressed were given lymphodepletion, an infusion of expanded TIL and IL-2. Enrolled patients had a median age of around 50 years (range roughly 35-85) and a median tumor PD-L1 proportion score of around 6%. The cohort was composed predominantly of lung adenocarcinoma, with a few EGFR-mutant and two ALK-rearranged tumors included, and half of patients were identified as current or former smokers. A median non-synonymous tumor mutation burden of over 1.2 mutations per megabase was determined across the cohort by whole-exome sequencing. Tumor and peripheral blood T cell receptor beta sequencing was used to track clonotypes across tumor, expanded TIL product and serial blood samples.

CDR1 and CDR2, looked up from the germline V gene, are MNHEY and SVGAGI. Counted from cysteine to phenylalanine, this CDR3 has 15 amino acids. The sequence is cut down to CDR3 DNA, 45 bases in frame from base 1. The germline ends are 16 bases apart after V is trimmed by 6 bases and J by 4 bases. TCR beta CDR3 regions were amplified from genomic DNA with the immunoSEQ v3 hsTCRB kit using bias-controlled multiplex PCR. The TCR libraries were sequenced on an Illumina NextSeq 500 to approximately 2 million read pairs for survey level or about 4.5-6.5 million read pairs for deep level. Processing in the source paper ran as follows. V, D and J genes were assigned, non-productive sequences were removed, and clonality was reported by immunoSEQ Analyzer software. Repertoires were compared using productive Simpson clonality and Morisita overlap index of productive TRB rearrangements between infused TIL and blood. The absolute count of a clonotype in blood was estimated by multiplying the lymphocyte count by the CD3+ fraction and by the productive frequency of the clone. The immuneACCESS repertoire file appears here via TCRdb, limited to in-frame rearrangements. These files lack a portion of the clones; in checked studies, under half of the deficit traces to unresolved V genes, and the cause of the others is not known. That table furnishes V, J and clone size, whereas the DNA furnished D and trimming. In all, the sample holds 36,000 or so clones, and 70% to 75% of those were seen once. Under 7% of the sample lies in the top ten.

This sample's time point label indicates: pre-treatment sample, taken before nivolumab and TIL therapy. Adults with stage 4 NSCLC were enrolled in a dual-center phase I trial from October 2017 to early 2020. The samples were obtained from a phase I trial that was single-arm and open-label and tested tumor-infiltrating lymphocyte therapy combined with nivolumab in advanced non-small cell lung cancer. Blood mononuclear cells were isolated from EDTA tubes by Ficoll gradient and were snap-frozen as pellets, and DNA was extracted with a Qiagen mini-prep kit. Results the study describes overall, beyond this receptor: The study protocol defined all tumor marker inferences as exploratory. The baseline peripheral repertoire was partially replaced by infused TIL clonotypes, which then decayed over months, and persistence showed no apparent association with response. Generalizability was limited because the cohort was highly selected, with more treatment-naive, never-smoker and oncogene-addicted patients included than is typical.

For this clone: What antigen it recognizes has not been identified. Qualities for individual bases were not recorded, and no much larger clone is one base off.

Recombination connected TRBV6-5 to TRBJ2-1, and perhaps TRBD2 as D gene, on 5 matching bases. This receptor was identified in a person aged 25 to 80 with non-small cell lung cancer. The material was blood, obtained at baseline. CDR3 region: CASSPVFGGYNEQFF. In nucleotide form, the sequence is TGTGCCAGCAGCCCCGTGTTCGGAGGATACAATGAGCAGTTCTTC.